This T cell receptor (beta chain) was found in a study of cytotoxic CD8 clonotypes in ibrutinib-treated CLL. The germline V and J ends were trimmed by 1 base and 3 bases, with 7 bases remaining between them. From germline, CDR1 is LNHNV and CDR2 YYDKDF (reference sequence). The CDR3 length is 13 residues. The assay was immunoSEQ multiplex PCR, and TCRdb's table has in-frame clones only and misses some. The table includes approximately 300,000 clones, more than 65% detected once. This clone has a handful of counts. Antigen unknown. Points from the study as a whole: Rare overall, public clonotypes shrank or held steady under therapy. Age-matched healthy donor levels were exceeded by baseline clonality, which tracked circulating CD8+ T-cell counts. A rise in clonality was seen at ibrutinib response, and a fall back toward baseline was seen at progression.

This sample comprised PBMCs, obtained before ibrutinib treatment. The chain couples TRBV15 to TRBJ2-7, with no clear D. The receptor was derived from a human donor with chronic lymphocytic leukemia. The CDR3 coding sequence is TGTGCCACCAGCAGAGCTGCCTACTACGAGCAGTACTTC. It is translated as CATSRAAYYEQYF. The variable domain in full, with the rest retrieved from reference TRBV15 and TRBJ2-7, is DAMVIQNPRYQVTQFGKPVTLSCSQTLNHNVMYWYQQKSSQAPKLLFHYYDKDFNNEADTPDNFQSRRPNTSFCFLDIRSPGLGDTAMYLCATSRAAYYEQYFGPGTRLTVT.